These 10 T cell receptor beta chains share one sample of origin, sequenced in a study of cytomegalovirus exposure and HLA in healthy donors. The study ran its PCR with 60 Vbeta and 13 Jbeta primers. The method was immunoSEQ multiplex PCR; TCRdb's version includes in-frame clones alone and lacks a portion of them. The sample shows about 170,000 clones, around four fifths of them seen only once. The sample comprised PBMCs. All receptors come from a female donor in good health and CMV-seronegative.

This chain joins TRBV7-2 and TRBJ2-2; 9 bases line up with TRBD2. The J segment lost 0 bases and the V segment lost 1 base, leaving 9 bases of the junction unmatched. The CDR3 covers 19 residues. Per the germline V gene, CDR1 is SGHTA and CDR2 is FQGNSA. The CDR3 loop reads CASSLGAGGLLSNTGELFF. The DNA of the CDR3 is TGTGCCAGCAGCTTAGGTGCGGGAGGGCTCCTATCGAACACCGGGGAGCTGTTTTTT.

The chain employs TRBV27 and TRBJ1-2; D remains ambiguous. The germline V gene encodes CDR1 MNHEY and CDR2 SMNVEV (reference sequence). V lost 8 bases and J 5 bases, leaving 12 bases between the germline ends. The CDR3 is 12 amino acids. CDR3 loop: CASRRDKYGYTF. DNA of the CDR3: TGTGCCAGCCGCCGGGATAAGTATGGCTACACCTTC.

The V gene is TRBV2, the J gene TRBJ2-3; tentatively, D is TRBD2 (7 bases). Per germline, CDR1 SNHLY and CDR2 FYNNEI. The CDR3 extends over 16 amino acids. V lost 7 bases to trimming and J lost 0 bases, with 17 bases between them. The CDR3 protein is CASTDIGGASTDTQYF. CDR3 nucleotides: TGTGCCAGCACCGACATAGGGGGGGCTAGCACAGATACGCAGTATTTT.

The rearrangement links TRBV28 to TRBJ2-1; TRBD2 matches at 10 bases. CDR3 length: 15 amino acids. V was pared by 6 bases and J by 4 bases, with 6 bases of the junction left unmatched. Germline V gives CDR1 MDHEN, CDR2 SYDVKM. Here the CDR3 reads CASRPSGGGYNEQFF. DNA of the CDR3: TGTGCCAGCAGACCTAGCGGGGGCGGTTACAATGAGCAGTTCTTC.

This chain links TRBV5-1 with TRBJ2-3, with 7 bases lining up with TRBD2. Germline V lookup: CDR1 SGHRS, CDR2 YFSETQ. The CDR3 covers 17 residues. V was clipped by 3 bases and J by 0 bases; unmatched bases: 10. As DNA, the CDR3 is TGCGCCAGCAGCTGGGCCCGGGGTAGCGGGAGCACAGATACGCAGTATTTT. Protein sequence: CASSWARGSGSTDTQYF.

The chain couples TRBV6-5 to TRBJ2-5, with 10 bases matching TRBD2. The CDR3 is made up of 15 amino acids. V trimming: 5 bases; J trimming: 5 bases; junction bases outside the gene matches: 8. Per germline, CDR1 MNHEY and CDR2 SVGAGI. CDR3 coding DNA: TGTGCCAGCAGTGCTTCCGGGACTAGCGAGGAGACCCAGTACTTC. Protein sequence: CASSASGTSEETQYF.

J is TRBJ1-4 and V is TRBV7-8; the match to TRBD1 covers 7 bases. V gave up 5 bases and J gave up 5 bases; unmatched junction bases: 8. The germline gives CDR1 SGHVS, CDR2 FQNEAQ. The CDR3 has 15 residues. The CDR3 protein is CASSPRGDRNEKLFF. The CDR3 bases are TGTGCCAGCAGCCCGCGCGGGGACAGAAATGAAAAACTGTTTTTT.

The V call is TRBV19, the J call TRBJ2-1; D may be TRBD1 (6 bases). This CDR3 spans 17 amino acids. The V gene lost 0 bases and the J gene lost 4 bases, with 16 bases spanning the gap. Germline CDR1 and CDR2: LNHDA and SQIVND (reference sequence). As DNA, the CDR3 is TGTGCCAGTAGTATAGATCTATCACAGGGCCTATACAATGAGCAGTTCTTC. Translating gives CASSIDLSQGLYNEQFF.

V gene TRBV29-1 combines with J gene TRBJ2-7; perhaps TRBD2 as D (6 bases). CDR3 length: 11 amino acids. V lost 6 bases, J lost 6 bases, and 12 bases lay in between. Germline CDR1 is SQVTM and CDR2 is ANQGSEA. CDR3 DNA: TGCAGCGTCCGCGGGGACGGCGAGCAGTACTTC. It yields the protein CSVRGDGEQYF.

The V gene is TRBV28, the J gene TRBJ2-5; 7 nucleotides align to TRBD1. J was trimmed by 4 bases and V by 6 bases; bases with no gene match: 11. The CDR3 contains 15 residues. Germline V gene lookup returns CDR1 MDHEN and CDR2 SYDVKM. Written as DNA, the CDR3 is TGTGCCAGCAGGGACCTTGACAGGGAACGAGAGACCCAGTACTTC. Translated: CASRDLDRERETQYF.